This T cell receptor (beta chain) is drawn from a study of CD8+ T cells in alopecia areata. Study summary: Treated patients took oral tofacitinib at 5 to 10 mg twice daily. Overall study results and limits: With patients, TCR sharing proved less clear than in mice, a difference possibly related to HLA.

This clone was observed many times. Its target is unknown. The CDR3 has 15 residues. CDR1 SGHTA and CDR2 FQGNSA come from the germline V gene. V lost 4 bases and J lost 3; bases outside the gene matches: 5. Isolated RNA was reverse transcribed into cDNA used as the sequencing template. The table came from immunoSEQ multiplex PCR; TCRdb's copy has only in-frame clones and leaves some out. The data hold about 180,000 clones, with around 63% observed a single time. Researchers took lesional scalp punch biopsies and peripheral blood from people who were alopecia areata patients. The rearrangement uses TRBV7-2 and TRBJ2-2, with 7 bases that match TRBD1. Here the sequenced sample was CD4+ T cells sorted from blood, taken at week 0. This receptor was obtained from a human donor with alopecia areata. The CDR3 spells CASSSDRVDTGELFF. CDR3 bases: TGTGCCAGCAGCTCCGACAGGGTGGACACCGGGGAGCTGTTTTTT. Full variable domain (remainder filled in from reference TRBV7-2 and TRBJ2-2): GAGVSQSPSNKVTEKGKDVELRCDPISGHTALYWYRQSLGQGLEFLIYFQGNSAPDKSGLPSDRFSAERTGGSVSTLTIQRTQQEDSAVYLCASSSDRVDTGELFFGEGSRLTVL.